The following is a T cell receptor beta chain sequence with its context. Antigen: not known. This sample is drawn from a study of beta chain features in type 1 diabetes. Study summary: No age, gender or cell yield differences were seen between patients and healthy donors. Examined across all samples were about 110,000,000 sorted cells. General observations from the study: Shorter TCRB CDR3s, moderately but significantly so, were found in Type 1 diabetes patients in all four CD4+ subsets.

TCRB transcripts that were expressed got sequenced, as all of the isolated RNA had been reverse transcribed. Here immunoSEQ multiplex PCR was the method, and the copy in TCRdb shows in-frame clones only, minus some. The sample holds a few hundred thousand clones; about 15% are singletons and the top ten take about 0.018%. Per the germline V gene, CDR1 is SGHRS and CDR2 is YFSETQ. Deletions cut 0 bases from V and 0 bases from J, with 3 bases between. The CDR3 has 13 residues. This clonotype was obtained from a woman aged 18-29 years in good health. The chain is built from TRBV5-1 and TRBJ1-1; D uncertain. What was sequenced was naive CD4+ T cells from blood. The CDR3 reads CASSLALNTEAFF. CDR3 bases: TGCGCCAGCAGCTTGGCGTTGAACACTGAAGCTTTCTTT.